The 30 T cell receptor beta chains reported below all come from one sample, sequenced in a study of cytomegalovirus exposure and HLA in healthy donors. Vbeta (60) and Jbeta (13) primers were used in the PCR. Profiled with immunoSEQ multiplex PCR; TCRdb holds only in-frame clones, not every one. The sample yields hundreds of thousands of clones, 65% to 85% seen once. Sequenced sample: PBMCs. These receptors all come from a female donor in good health and CMV-seronegative.

The table lists this clone with a few counts. The genes are TRBV28 and TRBJ1-1; perhaps TRBD1 as D (5 bases). V lost 1 base, J lost 0 bases, and 18 bases lay in between. The CDR3 is 18 residues long. Germline V gene lookup returns CDR1 MDHEN and CDR2 SYDVKM. CDR3 DNA sequence: TGTGCCAGCAGTTTATTTTTGGGGTGGGGCAGCGTGAACACTGAAGCTTTCTTT. This codes for CASSLFLGWGSVNTEAFF. Together with reference TRBV28 and TRBJ1-1, the CDR3 gives the full variable domain: DVKVTQSSRYLVKRTGEKVFLECVQDMDHENMFWYRQDPGLGLRLIYFSYDVKMKEKGDIPEGYSVSREKKERFSLILESASTNQTSMYLCASSLFLGWGSVNTEAFFGQGTRLTVV.

The CDR3 DNA follows: TGCGCCAGCAGTCAATCTACCAGGGCCTTTAGCGGGGGTATCTACGAGCAGTACTTC. Encoded protein: CASSQSTRAFSGGIYEQYF. The gene calls are TRBV23-1 and TRBJ2-7; TRBD2 matches at 9 bases. TRBV23-1 is recorded as an ORF, its role being uncertain. The V gene end was trimmed by 0 bases and the J gene end by 3 bases; junction bases not matched to a gene: 15. The CDR3 contains 19 residues.

V is TRBV6-1 and J is TRBJ2-7; 11 nucleotides align to TRBD1. V dropped 0 bases and J dropped 5; count of bases not matched to a gene: 6. From germline, CDR1 is MNHNS and CDR2 SASEGT. This CDR3 spans 16 amino acids. The CDR3 here is CASSEAGDRGWHEQYF. The CDR3 DNA reads TGTGCCAGCAGTGAAGCAGGGGACAGGGGGTGGCACGAGCAGTACTTC.

The rearrangement joins TRBV14 to TRBJ2-3, with TRBD2 as a possible D gene (5 bases). V was pared by 0 bases and J by 0 bases, with 13 bases between. Germline CDR1 reads SGHDN; CDR2 reads FVKESK. CDR3 length: 17 amino acids. CDR3 sequence: CASSQDNGRASTDTQYF. The DNA of the CDR3 is TGTGCCAGCAGCCAAGATAACGGGCGGGCAAGCACAGATACGCAGTATTTT. Using reference TRBV14 and TRBJ2-3 for the parts outside the CDR3, the full variable domain is EAGVTQFPSHSVIEKGQTVTLRCDPISGHDNLYWYRRVMGKEIKFLLHFVKESKQDESGMPNNRFLAERTGGTYSTLKVQPAELEDSGVYFCASSQDNGRASTDTQYFGPGTRLTVL.

The gene calls are TRBV2 and TRBJ2-4; tentatively, D is TRBD1 (6 bases). The ends were cut back, 4 bases at V and 4 bases at J, with 14 bases in the middle. The CDR3 is 15 residues long. From germline, CDR1 is SNHLY and CDR2 FYNNEI. CDR3 region: CASSAGAGGKNIQYF. DNA for the CDR3: TGTGCCAGCAGTGCAGGGGCCGGAGGTAAAAACATTCAGTACTTC.

This sequence joins TRBV4-1 and TRBJ2-5, with unresolved D. The CDR3 runs to 13 residues. Trimming stripped 0 bases from V and 5 bases from J, with 7 bases between. Germline loops: CDR1 MGHRA, CDR2 YSYEKL. Here the CDR3 reads CASSQDRVETQYF. The CDR3 bases are TGCGCCAGCAGCCAAGACCGGGTGGAGACCCAGTACTTC.

The table lists this clone with a few counts. The chain carries TRBV5-4 and TRBJ1-1; 7 bases are shared with TRBD1. The V gene's germline CDR1 is SGHNT and CDR2 YYREEE (reference sequence). This CDR3 is 15 amino acids long. V shed 0 bases, J shed 4 bases, and the junction held 6 bases outside the gene matches. Here the CDR3 reads CASSLDRQGGTEAFF. DNA of the CDR3: TGTGCCAGCAGCTTGGATCGTCAGGGGGGCACTGAAGCTTTCTTT. The variable domain in full, with the rest retrieved from reference TRBV5-4 and TRBJ1-1, is ETGVTQSPTHLIKTRGQQVTLRCSSQSGHNTVSWYQQALGQGPQFIFQYYREEENGRGNFPPRFSGLQFPNYSSELNVNALELDDSALYLCASSLDRQGGTEAFFGQGTRLTVV.

This chain joins TRBV9 and TRBJ1-1; 8 bases are shared with TRBD1. V shed 3 bases, J shed 4 bases, and the junction held 5 bases outside the gene matches. Germline V lookup: CDR1 SGDLS, CDR2 YYNGEE. The CDR3 runs 14 residues. CDR3 sequence reads: CASSEDRVGTEAFF. The CDR3 DNA is TGTGCCAGCAGCGAGGACAGGGTGGGCACTGAAGCTTTCTTT. The full variable domain, in which reference TRBV9 and TRBJ1-1 provide the parts outside the CDR3, is DSGVTQTPKHLITATGQRVTLRCSPRSGDLSVYWYQQSLDQGLQFLIQYYNGEERAKGNILERFSAQQFPDLHSELNLSSLELGDSALYFCASSEDRVGTEAFFGQGTRLTVV.

The genes are TRBV23-1 and TRBJ2-7; 8 bases match TRBD1. TRBV23-1 is flagged as an ORF with uncertain function. The CDR3 length is 16 residues. J was trimmed by 2 bases and V by 4 bases; bases with no gene match: 10. CDR3 bases: TGCGCCAGCAGTCCCCGCCCGGACAGGGCACCCTACGAGCAGTACTTC. It translates to CASSPRPDRAPYEQYF.

The chain employs TRBV11-2 and TRBJ1-3; D is undetermined. From germline, CDR1 is SGHAT and CDR2 FQNNGV. Trimming cost V 1 base and J 3 bases, with 10 bases left between them. This CDR3 has 15 residues. CDR3 sequence: CASSLGTSGGNTIYF. As DNA, the CDR3 is TGTGCCAGCAGCTTAGGTACTTCGGGTGGAAACACCATATATTTT.

Here the CDR3 DNA reads TGTGCCAGCGGCCAAATTCCGAACACTGAAGCTTTCTTT. Protein: CASGQIPNTEAFF. V usage is TRBV27 and J usage is TRBJ1-1; D unclear. The CDR3 consists of 13 residues. Germline V gene lookup returns CDR1 MNHEY and CDR2 SMNVEV (reference sequence). Between the trimmed V and J ends, which lost 8 bases and 1 base, there was a span of 11 bases.

The rearrangement joins TRBV5-1 to TRBJ2-5; the D gene is possibly TRBD2 (6 bases). The J call could be wrong; TRBJ2-7 is a better fit for the DNA end. The CDR3 has 14 amino acids. Germline V lookup: CDR1 SGHRS, CDR2 YFSETQ. CDR3 protein: CASSLAGAPYEQYF. The CDR3 region has the DNA TGCGCCAGCAGCTTGGCGGGAGCCCCCTACGAGCAGTACTTC.

The rearrangement uses TRBV14 and TRBJ1-3; TRBD1 matches 8 bases. V was pared by 2 bases and J by 0 bases, with 6 bases of the junction left unmatched. The CDR3 runs 17 residues. The germline gives CDR1 SGHDN, CDR2 FVKESK. CDR3 sequence: CASSQFQGASSGNTIYF. CDR3 coding DNA: TGTGCCAGCAGCCAATTCCAGGGGGCGAGCTCTGGAAACACCATATATTTT.

The chain carries TRBV6-5 and TRBJ2-1; 8 bases are a match to TRBD2. J was trimmed by 8 bases and V by 6 bases; bases with no gene match: 12. This CDR3 has 15 amino acids. Germline V gene sequence: CDR1 MNHEY, CDR2 SVGAGI. The CDR3 DNA follows: TGTGCCAGCAGCAGGGCGGGGCTAGCGGGCTATGAGCAGTTCTTC. Protein: CASSRAGLAGYEQFF.

This clone was counted a few times. The chain combines TRBV18 with TRBJ1-1, with 12 bases that match TRBD1. Looked up from germline, CDR1 is KGHSH and CDR2 is LQKENI. This CDR3 spans 16 amino acids. The V gene end was trimmed by 5 bases and the J gene end by 5 bases; junction bases not matched to a gene: 9. The CDR3 loop reads CASSSGTGGLGTEAFF. The CDR3 nucleotides read TGTGCCAGCTCATCCGGGACAGGGGGCTTGGGGACTGAAGCTTTCTTT.

This clone has more than one count but fewer than ten. The same CDR3 can be traced to other DNA sequences in this sample. This rearrangement joins TRBV5-4 to TRBJ2-3, with TRBD2 matching over 8 bases. Germline V gene sequence: CDR1 SGHNT, CDR2 YYREEE (reference sequence). CDR3 size: 15 residues. With V trimmed by 4 bases and J by 2 bases, 6 bases remained unmatched. CDR3 bases: TGTGCCAGCAGCGCCCAGCGGGGGTCCACAGATACGCAGTATTTT. It encodes CASSAQRGSTDTQYF.

The rearrangement links TRBV7-3 to TRBJ1-6, with a tentative D call TRBD1 (5 bases). V was cut by 0 bases and J by 9 bases, with 6 bases left in between. The CDR3 has 13 amino acids. CDR1 and CDR2 from the germline V gene are SGHTA and FQGTGA. The CDR3: CASSLTQGSPLHF. The DNA of the CDR3 is TGTGCCAGCAGCTTAACCCAGGGTTCACCCCTCCACTTT.

The chain has TRBV19 and TRBJ1-6; unclear D gene. Trimming stripped 3 bases from V and 4 bases from J, with 4 bases between. Germline-derived CDR1 and CDR2 are LNHDA and SQIVND (reference sequence). The CDR3 is 13 amino acids. CDR3 nucleotide sequence: TGTGCCAGTAGTATCCGGTATAATTCACCCCTCCACTTT. Its translation is CASSIRYNSPLHF.

Concerning this clone: Additional DNA sequences in this sample encode the identical CDR3. The chain employs TRBV30 and TRBJ1-2; 7 bases are a match to TRBD1. The V gene end was trimmed by 0 bases and the J gene end by 5 bases; junction bases not matched to a gene: 0. The CDR3 sequence is 12 residues long. Germline V gene sequence: CDR1 GTSNPN, CDR2 SVGIG (reference sequence). As DNA, the CDR3 is TGTGCCTGGAGTGTACAGGGGTATGGCTACACCTTC. This translates into CAWSVQGYGYTF.

The V call is TRBV20-1, the J call TRBJ2-1, with 7 bases identical to TRBD2. V trimming: 8 bases; J trimming: 6 bases; junction bases outside the gene matches: 4. Per the germline V gene, CDR1 is DFQATT and CDR2 is SNEGSKA (reference sequence). CDR3 size: 11 residues. CDR3 nucleotides: TGCAGTATACTAGCGTTCAATGAGCAGTTCTTC. This gives the protein CSILAFNEQFF.

This chain connects TRBV7-9 to TRBJ2-7; no reliable D call. V was trimmed by 4 bases and J by 1 base, leaving 17 bases between them. The CDR3 runs 16 residues. Germline V gene sequence: CDR1 SEHNR, CDR2 FQNEAQ (reference sequence). The CDR3 region has the DNA TGTGCCAGCAGCTCAGAGGTCGGTGTAGTATCCTACGAGCAGTACTTC. As protein: CASSSEVGVVSYEQYF.

The table lists this clone with a count of one. The CDR3 region has the DNA TGCGCCAGCAGCCAAGATCTGTGGACAGGGGCAGATACGCAGTATTTT. It codes for CASSQDLWTGADTQYF. The V gene is TRBV4-1, the J gene TRBJ2-3; 9 bases align to TRBD1. The length of the CDR3 is 16 residues. Germline assignment: CDR1 MGHRA and CDR2 YSYEKL. V lost 0 bases and J lost 4; bases outside the gene matches: 5.

The chain joins TRBV10-2 to TRBJ2-2, with 8 bases fitting TRBD1. CDR3 length equals 16 residues. V lost 3 bases, J lost 5 bases, and 8 bases stayed unmatched. Germline V gene sequence: CDR1 WSHSY, CDR2 SAAADI. CDR3 nucleotide sequence: TGCGCCAGCAGTGACCCAGGGGGCGCGGGGACCGGGGAGCTGTTTTTT. It is translated as CASSDPGGAGTGELFF.

This CDR3 is CASRREGVSTEAFF. For the CDR3, the DNA is TGTGCCAGCAGGAGGGAGGGAGTAAGTACTGAAGCTTTCTTT. V and J are TRBV6-4 and TRBJ1-1; D remains unclear. CDR3 size: 14 residues. V was shortened by 6 bases and J by 5 bases, with 16 bases between the two germline ends. Germline CDR1 and CDR2: MRHNA and SNTAGT.

The chain joins TRBV29-1 to TRBJ1-1; 9 bases line up with TRBD1. The germline gives CDR1 SQVTM, CDR2 ANQGSEA. V dropped 3 bases and J dropped 5; count of bases not matched to a gene: 7. The CDR3 sequence is 14 residues long. The CDR3 sequence is CSVDRDRGRTEAFF. CDR3 DNA: TGCAGCGTTGACCGAGACAGGGGGAGGACTGAAGCTTTCTTT.

The chain combines TRBV5-5 with TRBJ1-5; 9 nucleotides agree with TRBD1. This CDR3 comprises 17 residues. Germline-derived CDR1 and CDR2 are SGHKS and YYEKEE (reference sequence). V gave up 4 bases and J gave up 0 bases; unmatched junction bases: 8. The CDR3 region is CASSRDRGYSSNQPQHF. The CDR3 nucleotides are TGTGCCAGCAGCCGCGACAGGGGGTATAGTAGCAATCAGCCCCAGCATTTT. Full variable domain (remainder filled in from reference TRBV5-5 and TRBJ1-5): DAGVTQSPTHLIKTRGQQVTLRCSPISGHKSVSWYQQVLGQGPQFIFQYYEKEERGRGNFPDRFSARQFPNYSSELNVNALLLGDSALYLCASSRDRGYSSNQPQHFGDGTRLSIL.

V is TRBV29-1 and J is TRBJ1-4; D might be TRBD1 (5 bases). The germline gives CDR1 SQVTM, CDR2 ANQGSEA. Trimming shortened V by 4 bases and J by 6 bases, and 15 bases separated the two germline ends. The CDR3 runs to 14 residues. The chain's CDR3 is CSVADTGDDEKLFF. The CDR3 coding sequence is TGCAGCGTTGCAGACACAGGAGACGATGAAAAACTGTTTTTT. The entire variable domain, with the rest obtained from reference TRBV29-1 and TRBJ1-4, is as follows: SAVISQKPSRDICQRGTSLTIQCQVDSQVTMMFWYRQQPGQSLTLIATANQGSEATYESGFVIDKFPISRPNLTFSTLTVSNMSPEDSSIYLCSVADTGDDEKLFFGSGTQLSVL.

This clone was seen only once. The chain couples TRBV11-1 to TRBJ2-1, with 7 bases aligning to TRBD2. Germline loops: CDR1 SGHAT, CDR2 FQDESV (reference sequence). The V and J ends lost 5 bases and 0 bases, in that order; junction bases with no gene match: 7. CDR3 size: 16 residues. The CDR3 DNA follows: TGTGCCAGCAGCCTTAGCGGGCTGAGCTCCTACAATGAGCAGTTCTTC. It codes for CASSLSGLSSYNEQFF.

This clone was seen a few times. This sequence joins TRBV11-1 and TRBJ2-2; D perhaps matches TRBD2 (5 bases). V dropped 3 bases and J dropped 2 bases, with 10 bases sitting between them. Germline V gene sequence: CDR1 SGHAT, CDR2 FQDESV (reference sequence). The CDR3 is 15 amino acids. The CDR3 nucleotides are TGTGCCAGCAGCTTTATCGGGGAAAACACCGGGGAGCTGTTTTTT. It specifies CASSFIGENTGELFF.

The chain is built from TRBV7-3 and TRBJ2-1; D remains ambiguous. The CDR3 has 13 residues. The germline gives CDR1 SGHTA, CDR2 FQGTGA. V lost 4 bases and J 4 bases, leaving 8 bases between the germline ends. The CDR3 DNA is TGTGCCAGCAGCTACAGAGCTTACAATGAGCAGTTCTTC. Its protein product is CASSYRAYNEQFF.